This T cell receptor beta chain was sequenced during a study of T cells in localized non-small cell lung cancer. General study findings and limits: Tumor samples were not multi-region, leaving intratumor heterogeneity unexcluded. Within adjacent lung there appeared a median around 55 of the top 100 tumor clones.

This clone has only a few counts. Its target is not known. The V segment lost 2 bases and the J segment 6 bases; nucleotides outside the gene matches: 4. The germline V gene has CDR1 MDHEN and CDR2 SYDVKM. The CDR3 runs to 15 residues. Libraries were prepared by immunoSEQ multiplex PCR; TCRdb keeps only in-frame clonotypes and omits some of them. This sample has under 950 clones; over 20% occur once, and the top ten carry approximately 12%. This specimen consisted of lung tumor tissue, obtained before any cancer treatment. The chain is built from TRBV28 and TRBJ1-5; 10 bases are a match to TRBD1. The receptor comes from a man aged 35 to 69 with stage I squamous cell lung carcinoma. CDR3 region: CASSLGDRGFQPQHF. In DNA, the CDR3 is TGTGCCAGCAGTTTAGGGGACAGGGGTTTTCAGCCCCAGCATTTT.